The present T cell receptor beta chain was sequenced within a study of shared clonotypes between healthy human individuals. Deep-level settings were used for running the assay. Source study methods: Quality scores were absent from the junction-only immunoSEQ sequences, so filtering differed. Profiled with immunoSEQ multiplex PCR; TCRdb holds only in-frame clones, not every one. That table supplies the V and J calls and clone size; D and trimming were determined from the DNA. The table includes 850,000 to 1,200,000 clones, about 77% detected once. Trimming stripped 2 bases from V and 7 bases from J, with 18 bases between. Germline V gives CDR1 SGHVS, CDR2 FQNEAQ. The CDR3 is made up of 16 amino acids. This clone was seen a handful of times.

The V gene is TRBV7-8, the J gene TRBJ2-4; D remains ambiguous. The sequencing input was memory CD4+ T cells sorted from blood. Subset of the sample: CD45RA-negative fraction. The clonotype comes from a man aged 18-30 years in good health. The CDR3 here is CASSLRTEARTNIQYF. CDR3 in DNA: TGTGCCAGCAGCTTACGTACTGAGGCCAGGACCAACATTCAGTACTTC. Variable domain in full (rest from reference TRBV7-8 and TRBJ2-4): GAGVSQSPRYKVAKRGQDVALRCDPISGHVSLFWYQQALGQGPEFLTYFQNEAQLDKSGLPSDRFFAERPEGSVSTLKIQRTQQEDSAVYLCASSLRTEARTNIQYFGAGTRLSVL.